These 2 T cell receptor beta chains came from one sample sequenced in a study of blood T cell repertoires in COVID-19 (dated by TCRdb to 2018 to 2021). Libraries were made using the immunoSEQ multiplex PCR assay. TCRdb took over this immuneACCESS table, retaining in-frame rearrangements with V and J assigned. Such tables are incomplete; in checked studies, under half of the missing clones stem from an unresolved V gene, and the remainder is unexplained. The sample table holds approximately 200,000 clones, of which roughly nine tenths were seen once. The top ten clones comprise less than 14% of the sample. Sequenced input: PBMCs or T cells enriched from blood (not recorded which). All receptors derive from a young man who had recovered from COVID-19.

The chain links TRBV7-8 to TRBJ2-1, with 8 bases identical to TRBD1. With 5 bases clipped from V and 0 bases from J, the junction kept 12 bases outside the gene matches. Germline CDR1 is SGHVS and CDR2 is FQNEAQ. The CDR3 runs to 18 residues. DNA for the CDR3: TGTGCCAGCAGCCTGGACAGGGATCGAACCCCCTCCTACAATGAGCAGTTCTTC. It encodes CASSLDRDRTPSYNEQFF.

V gene TRBV19 combines with J gene TRBJ1-4; D call uncertain. CDR3 length equals 14 residues. V lost 6 bases and J 7 bases, leaving 15 bases between the germline ends. Germline CDR1 and CDR2: LNHDA and SQIVND (reference sequence). Written as DNA, the CDR3 is TGTGCCAGTAGGCCCGGGTTCCGCCGTGAAAAACTGTTTTTT. It specifies CASRPGFRREKLFF.